A single sample gave rise to the 10 T cell receptor beta chains below, sequenced in a study of tissue T cells after allogeneic stem cell transplantation. Produced via immunoSEQ multiplex PCR; TCRdb's table is partial and in-frame only. The sample carries thousands of clones, roughly 79% recorded once. The source material was skin, sampled at autopsy. The receptors were gathered from a male patient older than 55 with steroid-refractory graft-versus-host disease after an allogeneic stem cell transplant. The graft donor may account for some of the T cells.

V is TRBV7-9 and J is TRBJ1-1; no reliable D call. The CDR3 extends over 12 amino acids. Germline values: CDR1 SEHNR, CDR2 FQNEAQ (reference sequence). V lost 4 bases and J lost 0, with 3 bases in between. The CDR3 sequence: CASSSMNTEAFF. CDR3 nucleotide sequence: TGTGCCAGCAGCTCAATGAACACTGAAGCTTTCTTT.

Only one count was recorded for this clone. This chain uses TRBV6-5 with TRBJ2-2, with TRBD1 matching over 7 bases. The germline V gene encodes CDR1 MNHEY and CDR2 SVGAGI. After removal of 7 bases from V and 1 base from J, the junction contained 3 bases not matched to a gene. CDR3 length: 14 amino acids. CDR3 sequence: CASIRTGNTGELFF. The CDR3 nucleotides read TGTGCCAGCATTCGGACAGGGAACACCGGGGAGCTGTTTTTT.

The V and J genes are TRBV9 and TRBJ2-1; TRBD1 aligns across 9 bases. V shed 3 bases, J shed 4 bases, and the junction held 5 bases outside the gene matches. The V gene's germline CDR1 is SGDLS and CDR2 YYNGEE. The length of the CDR3 is 15 residues. The CDR3 loop reads CASSGRDREYNEQFF. The CDR3, as DNA: TGTGCCAGCAGCGGCCGGGACAGGGAATACAATGAGCAGTTCTTC.

The chain combines TRBV7-3 with TRBJ2-5; D is uncertain. Looked up from germline, CDR1 is SGHTA and CDR2 is FQGTGA. Trimming left V 4 bases short and J 5 bases short, with 11 bases between. The CDR3 has 13 amino acids. The CDR3 sequence is CASSSDNAETQYF. The CDR3 DNA is TGTGCCAGCAGCTCTGACAATGCTGAGACCCAGTACTTC.

This clone has a handful of counts. The chain uses TRBV9 and TRBJ2-7, with 10 bases matching TRBD1. Trimming cost V 0 bases and J 5 bases; bases outside gene matches: 5. This CDR3 has 15 amino acids. Germline lookup yields CDR1 SGDLS and CDR2 YYNGEE. CDR3 amino acids: CASSVALGQGNEQYF. CDR3 nucleotides: TGTGCCAGCAGCGTAGCCTTGGGACAGGGGAACGAGCAGTACTTC.

This clone was observed a single time. The rearrangement uses TRBV4-1 and TRBJ2-7, with 7 bases identical to TRBD2. The CDR3 contains 14 residues. V trimming: 1 base; J trimming: 5 bases; junction bases outside the gene matches: 5. Germline V lookup: CDR1 MGHRA, CDR2 YSYEKL. The CDR3 region has the DNA TGCGCCAGCAGCCAAGTACCAGGGAGGGACGAGCAGTACTTC. This translates into CASSQVPGRDEQYF.

J is TRBJ2-5 and V is TRBV7-6, with 7 nucleotides matching TRBD1. Germline-derived CDR1 and CDR2 are SGHVS and FNYEAQ. The CDR3 has 17 amino acids. The V and J ends lost 1 base and 1 base, in that order; junction bases with no gene match: 9. This CDR3 reads CASSLGSRDSPQETQYF. The CDR3 bases are TGTGCCAGCAGCTTAGGAAGCCGGGACAGCCCCCAAGAGACCCAGTACTTC.

The chain employs TRBV7-9 and TRBJ1-5; D perhaps matches TRBD1 (6 bases). Germline CDR1 and CDR2: SEHNR and FQNEAQ (reference sequence). The CDR3 consists of 14 residues. The germline V and J ends were trimmed by 0 bases and 7 bases, with 10 bases remaining between them. The chain's CDR3 is CASSLAGARQPQHF. The DNA for the CDR3 is TGTGCCAGCAGCTTAGCGGGGGCACGGCAGCCCCAGCATTTT.

This clone was seen only a few times. The chain combines TRBV5-6 with TRBJ2-7; D is ambiguous. The CDR3 runs 12 residues. V was pared by 1 base and J by 5 bases, with 7 bases between. Germline V gives CDR1 SGHDT, CDR2 YYEEEE. The CDR3 reads CASSLRVDEQYF. The CDR3 DNA reads TGTGCCAGCAGCTTGAGGGTGGACGAGCAGTACTTC.

The chain is built from TRBV27 and TRBJ2-1; TRBD2 matches 7 bases. Germline values: CDR1 MNHEY, CDR2 SMNVEV (reference sequence). This CDR3 comprises 16 residues. J was trimmed by 2 bases and V by 6 bases; bases with no gene match: 10. Written as DNA, the CDR3 is TGTGCCAGCAGAAGCTGGGGGGGTTTAACCTACAATGAGCAGTTCTTC. Its translation: CASRSWGGLTYNEQFF.